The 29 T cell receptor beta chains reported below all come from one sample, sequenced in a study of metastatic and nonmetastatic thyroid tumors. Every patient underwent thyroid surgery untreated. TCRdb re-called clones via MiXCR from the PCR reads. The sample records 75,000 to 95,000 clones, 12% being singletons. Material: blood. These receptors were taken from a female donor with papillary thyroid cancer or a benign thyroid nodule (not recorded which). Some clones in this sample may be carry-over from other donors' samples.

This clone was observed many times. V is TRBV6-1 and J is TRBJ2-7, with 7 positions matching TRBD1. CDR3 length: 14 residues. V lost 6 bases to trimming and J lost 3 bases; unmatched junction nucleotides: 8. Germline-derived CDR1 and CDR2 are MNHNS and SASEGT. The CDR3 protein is CASRSGQSYYEQYF. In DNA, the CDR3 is TGTGCCAGCAGATCGGGACAGTCCTACTACGAGCAGTACTTC.

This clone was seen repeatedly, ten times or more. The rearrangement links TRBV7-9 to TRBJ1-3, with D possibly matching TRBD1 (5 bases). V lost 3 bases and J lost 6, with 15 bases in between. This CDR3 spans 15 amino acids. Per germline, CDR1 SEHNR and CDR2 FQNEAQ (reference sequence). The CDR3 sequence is CASSLGMGDENTIYF. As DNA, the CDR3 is TGTGCCAGCAGCTTGGGGATGGGGGACGAAAACACCATATATTTT.

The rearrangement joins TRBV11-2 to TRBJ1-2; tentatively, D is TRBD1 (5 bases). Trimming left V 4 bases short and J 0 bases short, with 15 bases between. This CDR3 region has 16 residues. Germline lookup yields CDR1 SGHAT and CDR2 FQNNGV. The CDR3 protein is CASSSGRSLANYGYTF. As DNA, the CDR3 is TGTGCCAGCAGCTCGGGACGGAGCTTAGCTAACTATGGCTACACCTTC.

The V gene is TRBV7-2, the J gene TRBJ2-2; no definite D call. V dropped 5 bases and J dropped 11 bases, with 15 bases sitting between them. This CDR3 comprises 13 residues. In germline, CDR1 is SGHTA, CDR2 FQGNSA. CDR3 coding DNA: TGTGCCAGCAGCCGACCTTCTTCAGGTGAGCTGTTTTTT. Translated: CASSRPSSGELFF.

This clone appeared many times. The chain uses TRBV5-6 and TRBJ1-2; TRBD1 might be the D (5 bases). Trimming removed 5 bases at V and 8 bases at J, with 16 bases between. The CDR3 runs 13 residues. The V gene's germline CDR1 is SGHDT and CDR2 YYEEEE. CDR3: CASRRDVAGGYTF. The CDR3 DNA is TGTGCCAGCAGACGGGACGTCGCGGGAGGCTACACCTTC.

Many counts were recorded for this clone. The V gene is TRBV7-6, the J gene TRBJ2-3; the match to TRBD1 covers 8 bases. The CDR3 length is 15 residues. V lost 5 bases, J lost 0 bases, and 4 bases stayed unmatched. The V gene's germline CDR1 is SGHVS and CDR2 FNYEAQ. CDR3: CASSPWTGSTDTQYF. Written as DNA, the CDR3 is TGTGCCAGCAGCCCATGGACAGGGAGCACAGATACGCAGTATTTT.

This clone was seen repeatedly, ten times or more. Here the CDR3 reads CSARPQVSYEQYF. In DNA, the CDR3 is TGCAGTGCTAGGCCCCAGGTTTCCTACGAGCAGTACTTC. J is TRBJ2-7 and V is TRBV20-1, with D unclear. Per the germline V gene, CDR1 is DFQATT and CDR2 is SNEGSKA (reference sequence). Trimming took off 3 bases at V and 1 base at J, with 10 bases between the two ends. CDR3 length: 13 residues.

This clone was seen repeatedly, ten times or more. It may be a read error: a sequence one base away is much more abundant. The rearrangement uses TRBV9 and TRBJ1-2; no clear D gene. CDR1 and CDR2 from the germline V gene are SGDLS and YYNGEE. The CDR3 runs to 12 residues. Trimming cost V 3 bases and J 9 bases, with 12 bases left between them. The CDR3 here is CASSAPQIRYTF. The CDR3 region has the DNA TGTGCCAGCAGCGCCCCCCAGATTCGCTACACCTTC.

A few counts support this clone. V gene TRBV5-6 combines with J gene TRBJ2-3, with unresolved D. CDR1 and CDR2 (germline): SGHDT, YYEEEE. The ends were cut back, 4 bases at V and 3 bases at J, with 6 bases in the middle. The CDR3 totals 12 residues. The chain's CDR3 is CASSVETDTQYF. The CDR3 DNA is TGTGCCAGCAGCGTCGAAACAGATACGCAGTATTTT.

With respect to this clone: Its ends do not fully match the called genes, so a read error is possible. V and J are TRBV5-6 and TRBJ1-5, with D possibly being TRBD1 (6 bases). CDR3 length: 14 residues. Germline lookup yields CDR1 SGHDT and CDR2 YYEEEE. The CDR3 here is CVSILQGQGQPQHF. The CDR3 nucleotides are TGTGTCAGCATCCTACAGGGTCAGGGTCAGCCCCAGCATTTT.

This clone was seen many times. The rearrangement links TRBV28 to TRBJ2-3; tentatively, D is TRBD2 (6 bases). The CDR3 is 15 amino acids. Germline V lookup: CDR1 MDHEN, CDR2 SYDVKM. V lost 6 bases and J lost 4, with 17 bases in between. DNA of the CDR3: TGTGCCAGCAGCCCGAGGATATCGGGGGCAGATACGCAGTATTTT. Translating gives CASSPRISGADTQYF. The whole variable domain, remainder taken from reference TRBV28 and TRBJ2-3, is DVKVTQSSRYLVKRTGEKVFLECVQDMDHENMFWYRQDPGLGLRLIYFSYDVKMKEKGDIPEGYSVSREKKERFSLILESASTNQTSMYLCASSPRISGADTQYFGPGTRLTVL.

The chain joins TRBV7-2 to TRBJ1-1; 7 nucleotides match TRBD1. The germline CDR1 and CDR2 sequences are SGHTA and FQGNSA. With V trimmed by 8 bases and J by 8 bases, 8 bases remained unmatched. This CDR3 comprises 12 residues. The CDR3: CASGKGQREAFF. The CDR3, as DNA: TGTGCCAGCGGCAAGGGACAGAGAGAAGCTTTCTTT.

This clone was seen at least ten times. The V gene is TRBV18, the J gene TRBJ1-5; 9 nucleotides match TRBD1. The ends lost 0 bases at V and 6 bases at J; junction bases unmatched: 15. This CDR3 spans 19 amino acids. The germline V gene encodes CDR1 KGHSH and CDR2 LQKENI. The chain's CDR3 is CASSPPTGGKKVNGQPQHF. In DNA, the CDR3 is TGTGCCAGCTCACCACCGACAGGGGGTAAGAAGGTAAATGGTCAGCCCCAGCATTTT.

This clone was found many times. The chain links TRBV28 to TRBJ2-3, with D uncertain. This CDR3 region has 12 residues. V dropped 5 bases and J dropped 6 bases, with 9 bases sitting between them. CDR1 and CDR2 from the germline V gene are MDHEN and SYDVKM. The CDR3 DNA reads TGTGCCAGCAGTCCCGGAAGGGATACGCAGTATTTT. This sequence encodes CASSPGRDTQYF.

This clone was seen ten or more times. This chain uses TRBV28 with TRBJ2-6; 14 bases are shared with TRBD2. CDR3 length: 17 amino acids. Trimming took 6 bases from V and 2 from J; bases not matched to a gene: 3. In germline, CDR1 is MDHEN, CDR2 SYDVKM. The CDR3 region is CASSRTSGRTGANVLTF. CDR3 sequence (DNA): TGTGCCAGCAGCAGGACTAGCGGGAGGACTGGGGCCAACGTCCTGACTTTC. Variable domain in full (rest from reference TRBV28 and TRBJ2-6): DVKVTQSSRYLVKRTGEKVFLECVQDMDHENMFWYRQDPGLGLRLIYFSYDVKMKEKGDIPEGYSVSREKKERFSLILESASTNQTSMYLCASSRTSGRTGANVLTFGAGSRLTVL.

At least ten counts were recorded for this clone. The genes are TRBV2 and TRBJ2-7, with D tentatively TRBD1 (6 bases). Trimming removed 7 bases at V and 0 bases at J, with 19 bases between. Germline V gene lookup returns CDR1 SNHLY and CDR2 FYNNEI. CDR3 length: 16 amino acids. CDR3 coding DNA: TGTGCCAGCACAGGGGTTACGGGCAGCGTCTCCTACGAGCAGTACTTC. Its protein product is CASTGVTGSVSYEQYF.

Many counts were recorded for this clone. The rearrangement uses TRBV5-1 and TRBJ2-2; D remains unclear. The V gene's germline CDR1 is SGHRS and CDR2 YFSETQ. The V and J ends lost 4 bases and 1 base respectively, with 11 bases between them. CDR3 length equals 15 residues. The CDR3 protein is CASSPRTGNTGELFF. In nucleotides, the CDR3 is TGCGCCAGCAGCCCCCGGACCGGGAACACCGGGGAGCTGTTTTTT.

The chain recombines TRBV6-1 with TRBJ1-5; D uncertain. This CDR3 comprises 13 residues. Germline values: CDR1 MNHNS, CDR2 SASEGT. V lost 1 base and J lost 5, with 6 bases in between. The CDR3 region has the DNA TGTGCCAGCAGTGAAGAAAGTTATCAGCCCCAGCATTTT. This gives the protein CASSEESYQPQHF.

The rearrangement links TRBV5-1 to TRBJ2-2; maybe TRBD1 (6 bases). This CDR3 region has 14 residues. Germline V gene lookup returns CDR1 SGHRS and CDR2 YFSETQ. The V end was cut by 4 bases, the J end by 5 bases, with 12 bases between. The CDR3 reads CASSGLQGTGELFF. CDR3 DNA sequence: TGCGCCAGCAGCGGGTTGCAGGGGACCGGGGAGCTGTTTTTT.

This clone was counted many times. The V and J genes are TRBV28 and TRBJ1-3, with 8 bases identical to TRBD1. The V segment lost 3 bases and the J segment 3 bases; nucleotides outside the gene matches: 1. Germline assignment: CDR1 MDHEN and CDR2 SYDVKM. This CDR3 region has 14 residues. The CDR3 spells CASSFRGHGNTIYF. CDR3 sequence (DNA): TGTGCCAGCAGTTTCAGGGGGCATGGAAACACCATATATTTT.

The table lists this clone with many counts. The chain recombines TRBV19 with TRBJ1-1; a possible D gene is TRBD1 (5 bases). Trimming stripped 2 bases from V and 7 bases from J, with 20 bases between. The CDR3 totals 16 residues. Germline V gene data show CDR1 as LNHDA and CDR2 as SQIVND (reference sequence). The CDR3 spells CASSIIPGNGAGEAFF. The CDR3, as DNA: TGTGCCAGTAGTATAATCCCAGGGAACGGGGCTGGTGAAGCTTTCTTT.

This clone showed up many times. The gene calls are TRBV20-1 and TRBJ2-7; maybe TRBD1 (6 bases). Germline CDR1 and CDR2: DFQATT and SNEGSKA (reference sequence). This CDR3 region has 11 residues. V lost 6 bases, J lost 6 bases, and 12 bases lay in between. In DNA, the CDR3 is TGCAGTGCCCAACAGGGAATCGAGCAGTACTTC. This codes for CSAQQGIEQYF.

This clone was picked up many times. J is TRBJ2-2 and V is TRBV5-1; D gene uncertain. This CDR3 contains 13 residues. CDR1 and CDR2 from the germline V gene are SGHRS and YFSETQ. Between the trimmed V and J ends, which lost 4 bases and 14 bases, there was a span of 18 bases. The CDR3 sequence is CASSPLEGGILFF. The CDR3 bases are TGCGCCAGCAGCCCCCTCGAAGGCGGTATCCTGTTTTTT.

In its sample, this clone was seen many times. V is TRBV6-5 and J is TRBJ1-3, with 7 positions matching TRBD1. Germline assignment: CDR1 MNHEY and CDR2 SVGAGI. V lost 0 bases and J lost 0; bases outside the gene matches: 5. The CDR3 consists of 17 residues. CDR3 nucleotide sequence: TGTGCCAGCAGTTACTCTAGCGAGGGGGCCTCTGGAAACACCATATATTTT. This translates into CASSYSSEGASGNTIYF.

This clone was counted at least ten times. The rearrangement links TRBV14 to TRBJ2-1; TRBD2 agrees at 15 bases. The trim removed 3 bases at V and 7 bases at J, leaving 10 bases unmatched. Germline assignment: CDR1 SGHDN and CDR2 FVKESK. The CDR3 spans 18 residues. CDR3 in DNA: TGTGCCAGCAGCCACTCAGGACTAGCGGGAGGGCCCTGGAATGAGCAGTTCTTC. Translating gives CASSHSGLAGGPWNEQFF.

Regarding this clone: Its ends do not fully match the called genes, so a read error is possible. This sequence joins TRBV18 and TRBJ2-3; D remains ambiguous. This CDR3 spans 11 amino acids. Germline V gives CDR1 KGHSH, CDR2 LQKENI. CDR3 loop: CVSSQADTQYF. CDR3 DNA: TGTGTCAGCTCCCAAGCAGACACGCAGTATTTT.

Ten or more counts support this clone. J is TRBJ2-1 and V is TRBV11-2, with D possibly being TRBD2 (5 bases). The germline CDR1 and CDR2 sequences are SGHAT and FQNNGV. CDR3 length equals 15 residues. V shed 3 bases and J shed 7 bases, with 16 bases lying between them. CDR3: CASSLSRVIMNEQFF. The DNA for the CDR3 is TGTGCCAGCAGCTTGTCGAGGGTAATAATGAATGAGCAGTTCTTC. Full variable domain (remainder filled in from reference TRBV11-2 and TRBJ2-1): EAGVAQSPRYKIIEKRQSVAFWCNPISGHATLYWYQQILGQGPKLLIQFQNNGVVDDSQLPKDRFSAERLKGVDSTLKIQPAKLEDSAVYLCASSLSRVIMNEQFFGPGTRLTVL.

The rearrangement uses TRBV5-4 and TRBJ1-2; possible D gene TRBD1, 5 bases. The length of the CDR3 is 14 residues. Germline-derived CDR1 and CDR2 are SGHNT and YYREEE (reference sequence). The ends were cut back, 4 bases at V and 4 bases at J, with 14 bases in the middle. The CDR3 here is CASSPEGVTYGYTF. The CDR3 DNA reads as TGTGCCAGCAGCCCGGAAGGGGTAACCTATGGCTACACCTTC.

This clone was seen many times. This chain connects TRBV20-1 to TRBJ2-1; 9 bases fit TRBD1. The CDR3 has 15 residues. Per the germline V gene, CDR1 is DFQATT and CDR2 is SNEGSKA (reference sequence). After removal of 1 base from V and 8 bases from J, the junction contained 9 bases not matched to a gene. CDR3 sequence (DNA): TGCAGTGCTAGAGTCGTCCAGGACAGGGGCCATGAGCAGTTCTTC. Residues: CSARVVQDRGHEQFF.